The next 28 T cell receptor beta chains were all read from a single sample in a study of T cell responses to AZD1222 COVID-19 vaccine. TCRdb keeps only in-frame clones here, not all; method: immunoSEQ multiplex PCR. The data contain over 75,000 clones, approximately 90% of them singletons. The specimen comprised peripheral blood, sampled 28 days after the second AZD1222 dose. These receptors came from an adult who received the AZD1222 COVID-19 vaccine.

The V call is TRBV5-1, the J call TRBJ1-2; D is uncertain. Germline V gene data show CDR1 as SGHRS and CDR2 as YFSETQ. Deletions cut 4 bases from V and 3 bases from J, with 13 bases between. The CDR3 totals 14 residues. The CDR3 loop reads CASSLLNEDYGYTF. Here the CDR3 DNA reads TGCGCCAGCAGCCTATTGAACGAGGACTATGGCTACACCTTC.

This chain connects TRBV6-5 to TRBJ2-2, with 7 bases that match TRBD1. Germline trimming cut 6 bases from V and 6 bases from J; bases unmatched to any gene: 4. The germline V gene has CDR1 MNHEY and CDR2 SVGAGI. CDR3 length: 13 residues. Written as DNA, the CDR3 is TGTGCCAGCAGCCGAACAGGGGCCGGGGAGCTGTTTTTT. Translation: CASSRTGAGELFF.

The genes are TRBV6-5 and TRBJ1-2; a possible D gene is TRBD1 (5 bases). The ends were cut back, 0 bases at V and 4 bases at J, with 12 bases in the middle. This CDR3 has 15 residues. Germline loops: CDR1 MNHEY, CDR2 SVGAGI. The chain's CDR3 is CASSYSGGRLYGYTF. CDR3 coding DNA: TGTGCCAGCAGTTACTCGGGGGGACGGCTCTATGGCTACACCTTC.

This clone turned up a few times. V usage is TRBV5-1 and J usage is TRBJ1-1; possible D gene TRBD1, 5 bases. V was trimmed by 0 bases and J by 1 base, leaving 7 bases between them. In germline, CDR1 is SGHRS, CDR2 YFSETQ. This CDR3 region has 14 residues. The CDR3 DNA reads TGCGCCAGCAGCTTGGTAGGGGCGAACACTGAAGCTTTCTTT. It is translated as CASSLVGANTEAFF.

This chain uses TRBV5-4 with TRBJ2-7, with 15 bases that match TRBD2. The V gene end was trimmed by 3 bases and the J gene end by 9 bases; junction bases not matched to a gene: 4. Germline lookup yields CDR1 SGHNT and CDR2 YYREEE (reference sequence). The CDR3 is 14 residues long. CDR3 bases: TGTGCCAGCAGCTGGACTAGCGGGGGGGCGGTGCAGTACTTC. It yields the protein CASSWTSGGAVQYF.

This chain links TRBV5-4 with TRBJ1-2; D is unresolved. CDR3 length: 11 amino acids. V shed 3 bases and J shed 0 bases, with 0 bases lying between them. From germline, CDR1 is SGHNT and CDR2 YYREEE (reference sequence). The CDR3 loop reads CASSSNYGYTF. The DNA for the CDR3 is TGTGCCAGCAGCTCTAACTATGGCTACACCTTC.

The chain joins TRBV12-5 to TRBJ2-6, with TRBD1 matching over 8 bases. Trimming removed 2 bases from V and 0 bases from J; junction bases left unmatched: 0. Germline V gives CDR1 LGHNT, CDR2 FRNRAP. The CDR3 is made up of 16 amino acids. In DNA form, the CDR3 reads TGTGCTAGTGGTTTGACAGGGGGCTCTGGGGCCAACGTCCTGACTTTC. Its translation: CASGLTGGSGANVLTF. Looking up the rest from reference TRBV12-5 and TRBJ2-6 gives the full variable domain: DARVTQTPRHKVTEMGQEVTMRCQPILGHNTVFWYRQTMMQGLELLAYFRNRAPLDDSGMPKDRFSAEMPDATLATLKIQPSEPRDSAVYFCASGLTGGSGANVLTFGAGSRLTVL.

CDR3 DNA: TGTGCCAGCAGTGCCGGCGGGGGCAGGGGGCGTATTGGGATAGGCTACACCTTC. Its translation: CASSAGGGRGRIGIGYTF. V usage is TRBV28 and J usage is TRBJ1-2, with 8 nucleotides matching TRBD1. Germline V gives CDR1 MDHEN, CDR2 SYDVKM. The V and J ends lost 5 bases and 8 bases, in that order; junction bases with no gene match: 22. The CDR3 runs 18 residues.

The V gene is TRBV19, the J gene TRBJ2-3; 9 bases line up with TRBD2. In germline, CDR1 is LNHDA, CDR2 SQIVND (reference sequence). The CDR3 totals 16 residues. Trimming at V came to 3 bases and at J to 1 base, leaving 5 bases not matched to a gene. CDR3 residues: CASSIGASGGTDTQYF. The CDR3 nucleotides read TGTGCCAGTAGTATCGGTGCTAGCGGGGGCACAGATACGCAGTATTTT.

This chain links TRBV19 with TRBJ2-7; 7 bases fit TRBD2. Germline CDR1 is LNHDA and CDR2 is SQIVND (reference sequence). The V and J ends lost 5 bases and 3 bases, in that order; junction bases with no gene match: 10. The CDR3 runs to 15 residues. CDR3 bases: TGTGCCAGTAGTGCACAAAATCGCGGGGGCTACGAGCAGTACTTC. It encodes CASSAQNRGGYEQYF.

In DNA, the CDR3 is TGTGCCAGTAGTAGTGGACTAGCGGTCTACGAGCAGTACTTC. Translation: CASSSGLAVYEQYF. The chain uses TRBV19 and TRBJ2-7; 10 bases agree with TRBD2. Germline V CDR1 and CDR2: LNHDA, SQIVND (reference sequence). Germline trimming cut 4 bases from V and 3 bases from J; bases unmatched to any gene: 3. The CDR3 has 14 residues.

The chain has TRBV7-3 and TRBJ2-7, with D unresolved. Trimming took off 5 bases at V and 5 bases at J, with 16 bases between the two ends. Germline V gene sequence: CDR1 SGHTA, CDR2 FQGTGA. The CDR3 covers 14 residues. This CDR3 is CASSRRADYNEQYF. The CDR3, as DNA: TGTGCCAGCAGCCGAAGGGCGGATTATAACGAGCAGTACTTC.

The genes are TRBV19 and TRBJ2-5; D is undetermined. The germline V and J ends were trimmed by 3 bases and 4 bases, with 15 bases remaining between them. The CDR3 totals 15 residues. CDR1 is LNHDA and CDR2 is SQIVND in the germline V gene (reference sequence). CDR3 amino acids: CASSIGEGRGETQYF. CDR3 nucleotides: TGTGCCAGTAGTATCGGTGAAGGTAGAGGAGAGACCCAGTACTTC.

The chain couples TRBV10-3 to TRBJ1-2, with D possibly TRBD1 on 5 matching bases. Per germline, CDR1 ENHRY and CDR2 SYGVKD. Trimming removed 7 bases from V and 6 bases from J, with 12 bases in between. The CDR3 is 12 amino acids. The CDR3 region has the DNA TGTGCCATCACCGGGACGGGTAATGGCTACACCTTC. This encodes CAITGTGNGYTF.

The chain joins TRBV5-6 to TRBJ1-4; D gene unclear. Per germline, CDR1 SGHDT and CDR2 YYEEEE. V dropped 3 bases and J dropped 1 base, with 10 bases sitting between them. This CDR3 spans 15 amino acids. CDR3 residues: CASSYFGRTNEKLFF. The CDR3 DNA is TGTGCCAGCAGCTACTTCGGCAGAACTAATGAAAAACTGTTTTTT.

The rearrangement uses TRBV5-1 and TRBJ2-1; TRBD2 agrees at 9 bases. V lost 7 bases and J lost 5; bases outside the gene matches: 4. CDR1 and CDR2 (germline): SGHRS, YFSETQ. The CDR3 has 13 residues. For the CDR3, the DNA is TGCGCCAGCCAGCGGGGGGCCAACAATGAGCAGTTCTTC. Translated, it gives CASQRGANNEQFF.

CDR3 region: CASSRTGGGNQPQHF. The CDR3 DNA sequence: TGCGCCAGCAGCCGGACAGGGGGTGGCAATCAGCCCCAGCATTTT. V is TRBV4-1 and J is TRBJ1-5; 10 bases agree with TRBD1. The length of the CDR3 is 15 residues. Per the germline V gene, CDR1 is MGHRA and CDR2 is YSYEKL. The trim removed 4 bases at V and 2 bases at J, leaving 2 bases unmatched.

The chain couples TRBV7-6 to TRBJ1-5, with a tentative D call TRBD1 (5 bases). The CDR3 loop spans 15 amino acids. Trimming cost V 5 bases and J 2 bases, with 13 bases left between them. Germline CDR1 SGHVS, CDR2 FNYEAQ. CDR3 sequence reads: CASSANPGRNQPQHF. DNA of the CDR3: TGTGCCAGCAGCGCCAACCCGGGACGCAATCAGCCCCAGCATTTT.

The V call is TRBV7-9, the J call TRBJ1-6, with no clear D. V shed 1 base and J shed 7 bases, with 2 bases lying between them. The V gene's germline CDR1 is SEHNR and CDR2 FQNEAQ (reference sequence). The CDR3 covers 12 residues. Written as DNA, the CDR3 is TGTGCCAGCAGCTTAGACAATTCACCCCTCCACTTT. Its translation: CASSLDNSPLHF.

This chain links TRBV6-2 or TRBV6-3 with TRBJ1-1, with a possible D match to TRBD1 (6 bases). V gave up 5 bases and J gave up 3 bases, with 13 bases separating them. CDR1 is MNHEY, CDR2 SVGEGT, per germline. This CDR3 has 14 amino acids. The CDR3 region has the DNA TGTGCCAGCAGTCCAGGGACATGGGACACTGAAGCTTTCTTT. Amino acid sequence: CASSPGTWDTEAFF.

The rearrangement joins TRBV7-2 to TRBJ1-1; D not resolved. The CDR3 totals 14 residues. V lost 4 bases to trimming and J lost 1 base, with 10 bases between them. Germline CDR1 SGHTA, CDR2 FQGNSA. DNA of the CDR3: TGTGCCAGCAGCTACGGAGCGCAGAACACTGAAGCTTTCTTT. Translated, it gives CASSYGAQNTEAFF.

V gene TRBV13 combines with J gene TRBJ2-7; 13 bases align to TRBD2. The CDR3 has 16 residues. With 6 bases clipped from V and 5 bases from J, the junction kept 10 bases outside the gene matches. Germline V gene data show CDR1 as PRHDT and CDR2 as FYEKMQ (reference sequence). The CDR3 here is CASSPLLAGGQNEQYF. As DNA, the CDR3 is TGTGCCAGCAGTCCCCTACTAGCGGGGGGGCAGAACGAGCAGTACTTC. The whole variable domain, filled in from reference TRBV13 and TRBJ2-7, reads AAGVIQSPRHLIKEKRETATLKCYPIPRHDTVYWYQQGPGQDPQFLISFYEKMQSDKGSIPDRFSAQQFSDYHSELNMSSLELGDSALYFCASSPLLAGGQNEQYFGPGTRLTVT.

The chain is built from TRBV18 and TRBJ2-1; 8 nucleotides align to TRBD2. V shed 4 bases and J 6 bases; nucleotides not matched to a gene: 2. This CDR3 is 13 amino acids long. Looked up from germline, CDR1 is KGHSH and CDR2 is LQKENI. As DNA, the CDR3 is TGTGCCAGCTCACGTAGCGGGGCCAATGAGCAGTTCTTC. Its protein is CASSRSGANEQFF.

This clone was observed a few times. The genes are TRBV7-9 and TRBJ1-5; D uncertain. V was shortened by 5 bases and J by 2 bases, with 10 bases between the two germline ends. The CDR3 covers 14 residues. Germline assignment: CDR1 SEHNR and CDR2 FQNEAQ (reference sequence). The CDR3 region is CASSPDGGNQPQHF. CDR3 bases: TGTGCCAGCAGCCCCGATGGTGGCAATCAGCCCCAGCATTTT. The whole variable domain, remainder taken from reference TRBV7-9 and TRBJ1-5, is DTGVSQNPRHKITKRGQNVTFRCDPISEHNRLYWYRQTLGQGPEFLTYFQNEAQLEKSRLLSDRFSAERPKGSFSTLEIQRTEQGDSAMYLCASSPDGGNQPQHFGDGTRLSIL.

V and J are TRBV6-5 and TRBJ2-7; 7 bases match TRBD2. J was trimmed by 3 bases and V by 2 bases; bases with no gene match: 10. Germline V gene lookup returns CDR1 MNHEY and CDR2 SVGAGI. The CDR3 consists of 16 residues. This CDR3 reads CASSYTRRLAIYEQYF. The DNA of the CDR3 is TGTGCCAGCAGTTACACTAGAAGACTAGCTATCTACGAGCAGTACTTC.

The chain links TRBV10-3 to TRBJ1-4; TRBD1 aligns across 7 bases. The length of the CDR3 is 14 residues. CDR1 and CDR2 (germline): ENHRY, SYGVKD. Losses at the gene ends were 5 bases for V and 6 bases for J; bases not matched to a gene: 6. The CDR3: CAISPGQRDEKLFF. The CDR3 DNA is TGTGCCATCAGTCCGGGACAGAGGGATGAAAAACTGTTTTTT.

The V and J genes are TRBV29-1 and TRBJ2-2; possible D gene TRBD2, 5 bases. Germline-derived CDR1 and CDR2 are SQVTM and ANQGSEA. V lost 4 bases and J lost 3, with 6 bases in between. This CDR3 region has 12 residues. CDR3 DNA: TGCAGCGTTGTCGGGGACACCGGGGAGCTGTTTTTT. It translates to CSVVGDTGELFF.

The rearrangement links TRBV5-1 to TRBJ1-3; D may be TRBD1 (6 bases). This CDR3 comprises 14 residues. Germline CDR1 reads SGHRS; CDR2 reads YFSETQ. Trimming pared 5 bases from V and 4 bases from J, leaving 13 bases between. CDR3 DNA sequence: TGCGCCAGCAGTTACCAGGGGCGCGGAAACACCATATATTTT. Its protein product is CASSYQGRGNTIYF.